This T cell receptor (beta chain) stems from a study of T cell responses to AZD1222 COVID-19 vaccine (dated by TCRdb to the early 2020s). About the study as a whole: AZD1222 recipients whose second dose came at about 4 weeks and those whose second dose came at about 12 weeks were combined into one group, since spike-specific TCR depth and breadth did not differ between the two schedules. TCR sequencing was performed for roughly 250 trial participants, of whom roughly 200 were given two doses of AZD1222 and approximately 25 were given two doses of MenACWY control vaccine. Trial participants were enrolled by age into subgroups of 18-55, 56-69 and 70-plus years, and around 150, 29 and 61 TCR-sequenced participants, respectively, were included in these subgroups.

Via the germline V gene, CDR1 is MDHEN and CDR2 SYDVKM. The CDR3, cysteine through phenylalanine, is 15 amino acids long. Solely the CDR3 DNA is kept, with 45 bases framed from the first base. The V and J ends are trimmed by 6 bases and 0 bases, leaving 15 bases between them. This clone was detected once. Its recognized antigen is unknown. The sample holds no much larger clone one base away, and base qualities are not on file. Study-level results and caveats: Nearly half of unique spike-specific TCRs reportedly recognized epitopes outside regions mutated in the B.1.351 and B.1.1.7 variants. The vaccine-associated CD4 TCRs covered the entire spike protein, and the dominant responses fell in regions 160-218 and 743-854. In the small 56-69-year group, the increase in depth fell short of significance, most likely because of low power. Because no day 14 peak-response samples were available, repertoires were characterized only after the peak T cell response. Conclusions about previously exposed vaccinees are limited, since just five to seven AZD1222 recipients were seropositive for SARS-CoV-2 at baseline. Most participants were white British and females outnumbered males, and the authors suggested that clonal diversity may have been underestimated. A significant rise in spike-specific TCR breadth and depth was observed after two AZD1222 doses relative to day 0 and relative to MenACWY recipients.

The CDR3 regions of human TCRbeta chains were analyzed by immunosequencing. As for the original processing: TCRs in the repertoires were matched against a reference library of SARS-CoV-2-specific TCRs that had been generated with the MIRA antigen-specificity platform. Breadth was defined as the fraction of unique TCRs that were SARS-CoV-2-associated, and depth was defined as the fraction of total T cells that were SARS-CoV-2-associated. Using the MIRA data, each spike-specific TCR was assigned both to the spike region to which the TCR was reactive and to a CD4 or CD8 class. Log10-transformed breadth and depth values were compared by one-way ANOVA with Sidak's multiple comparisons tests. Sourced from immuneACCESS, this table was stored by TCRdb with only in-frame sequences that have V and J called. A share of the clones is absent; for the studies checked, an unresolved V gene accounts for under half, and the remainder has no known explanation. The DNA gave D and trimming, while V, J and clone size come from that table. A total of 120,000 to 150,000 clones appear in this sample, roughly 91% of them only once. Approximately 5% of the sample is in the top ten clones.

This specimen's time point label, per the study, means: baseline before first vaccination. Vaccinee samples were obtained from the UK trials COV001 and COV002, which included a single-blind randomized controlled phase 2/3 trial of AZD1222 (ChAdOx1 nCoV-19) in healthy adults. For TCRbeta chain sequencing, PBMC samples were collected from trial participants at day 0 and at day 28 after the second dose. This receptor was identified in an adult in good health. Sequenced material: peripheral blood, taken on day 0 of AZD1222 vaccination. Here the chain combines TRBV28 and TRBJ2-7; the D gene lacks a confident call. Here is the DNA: TGTGCCAGCAGGGGTCGGCCTTTGAGCTCCTACGAGCAGTACTTC. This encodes CASRGRPLSSYEQYF.